This T cell receptor (beta chain) is drawn from a study of shared clonotypes between healthy human individuals. On the study more broadly: Two women and three men aged 18 to 49 made up the donors.

From germline, CDR1 is MNHEY and CDR2 SVGAGI. The CDR3 covers 14 residues. Losses at the gene ends were 5 bases for V and 4 bases for J; bases not matched to a gene: 4. The table came from immunoSEQ multiplex PCR; TCRdb's copy has only in-frame clones and leaves some out. The sample lists about half a million clones, about 84% occurring once. The V gene is TRBV6-5, the J gene TRBJ1-4; 7 bases map to TRBD1. The sequenced sample was PBMCs. The receptor's source is a woman in her forties in good health. Some clones in this sample may be carry-over from other donors' samples. DNA for the CDR3: TGTGCCAGCAGTAGACAGGGTCTTAATGAAAAACTGTTTTTT. This gives the protein CASSRQGLNEKLFF.